The present entry profiles one T cell receptor beta chain with its context. Its antigen remains unknown. The data stem from a study of cytomegalovirus exposure and HLA in healthy donors. Study-wide results and limits: Equally common other TCR beta chains were less clonally expanded than HLA-associated ones, a later analysis found. Later analysis associated a missense DCLRE1C variant with TCR beta V- and J-gene trimming. Some highly shared sequence variants likely arose as a pipeline artifact.

V was pared by 6 bases and J by 6 bases, with 24 bases between. CDR3 size: 17 residues. From germline, CDR1 is MDHEN and CDR2 SYDVKM. PCR employed 60 Vbeta and 13 Jbeta primers. Original processing notes: It was a later analysis that counted some 80 million unique TCR beta chains, of which some 12 million were shared. Measured with immunoSEQ multiplex PCR; TCRdb has only the in-frame clones, and not every one. The D gene and trimming were derived from the DNA, and the V and J assignments and clone size from that table. The repertoire holds some 180,000 clones, with around 75% as singletons. This TCR was sampled from a male donor in good health and CMV-seronegative. V and J are TRBV28 and TRBJ2-1; D is possibly TRBD2 (5 bases). Source material: PBMCs. Here the CDR3 reads CASSPRMVRARVNEQFF. In DNA, the CDR3 is TGTGCCAGCAGCCCCAGGATGGTGAGGGCCCGGGTCAATGAGCAGTTCTTC.